This TCR beta chain was captured by sequencing in a study of CD8+ T cells in alopecia areata. Individuals with alopecia areata gave both lesional scalp punch biopsies and peripheral blood for collection. Sorting of CD4+ and CD8+ T cells was performed on PBMCs. The CDR3 spans 16 residues. V gave up 5 bases and J gave up 0 bases, with 17 bases separating them. Germline lookup yields CDR1 SGHTA and CDR2 FQGNSA. About this clone: The antigen remains undetermined.

In each case, RNA was isolated and then reverse transcribed into cDNA as the sequencing template. Repertoires were generated with immunoSEQ multiplex PCR, while TCRdb's copy carries only in-frame clones and drops some. The table has roughly 120,000 clones, under 40% seen once. General study findings and limits: Especially in alopecia totalis/universalis, lesional scalp showed greater clonality than normal scalp did.

The source of this sequence is a human donor with alopecia areata. Sequenced input: CD4+ T cells sorted from blood. The V and J genes are TRBV7-2 and TRBJ2-7; no definite D call. CDR3 bases: TGTGCCAGCAGCCCTTCGCCAAGCCCCCTCTCCTACGAGCAGTACTTC. Protein: CASSPSPSPLSYEQYF.